These 19 T cell receptor beta chains originate from one sample sequenced in a study of human T cells and chemical hapten exposure. Time point indicated: pre-sensitization, week 0. The treatment is: therapeutic diphenylcyclopropenone sensitization with weekly scalp DPC. TCRdb recomputed calls from the RACE reads with MiXCR, one row per CDR3 protein. The sample shows some 400,000 distinct CDR3 sequences, approximately 5.1% of them seen only once. The sample here was whole blood, taken in connection with sensitization to the hapten diphenylcyclopropenone (DPC). Receptors were obtained from a woman aged 45-65 years with alopecia areata. Some clones in this sample may be carry-over from other donors' samples.

This clonotype was detected ten times or more. The chain couples TRBV12-3 or TRBV12-4 to TRBJ2-3; D remains unclear. The CDR3 has 14 residues. Trimming cost V 5 bases and J 6 bases, with 15 bases left between them. CDR3 DNA: TGTGCCAGCAGTCCTTCAGGCGGATTTGATACGCAGTATTTT. Its translation is CASSPSGGFDTQYF.

This clonotype occurred a few times. CDR3 in amino acids: CASSYSKSTNEKLFF. The CDR3 DNA is TGTGCCAGCAGTTACTCGAAATCAACTAATGAAAAACTGTTTTTT. The chain is built from TRBV6-5 and TRBJ1-4, with no clear D. Between the trimmed V and J ends, which lost 0 bases and 0 bases, there was a span of 5 bases. This CDR3 is built from 15 residues. Germline V lookup: CDR1 MNHEY, CDR2 SVGAGI.

As DNA, the CDR3 is TGTGCCAGCAGTATCGAGGACAGGGGCACGGGGGAGCAGTACTTC. Protein sequence: CASSIEDRGTGEQYF. This chain joins TRBV2 and TRBJ2-7, with 9 bases aligning to TRBD1. V gave up 5 bases and J gave up 7 bases; unmatched junction bases: 12. CDR3 length equals 15 residues. From germline, CDR1 is SNHLY and CDR2 FYNNEI.

The table lists this clonotype with a few counts. The rearrangement uses TRBV6-5 and TRBJ2-7; D unclear. Germline lookup yields CDR1 MNHEY and CDR2 SVGAGI. The CDR3 contains 13 residues. V was pared by 5 bases and J by 2 bases, with 10 bases between. The CDR3 loop reads CASSGPPPYEQYF. The DNA of the CDR3 is TGTGCCAGCAGTGGCCCTCCCCCCTACGAGCAGTACTTC.

This clonotype was counted many times. The rearrangement links TRBV28 to TRBJ2-3; TRBD2 might be the D (6 bases). V was shortened by 6 bases and J by 4 bases, with 11 bases between the two germline ends. This CDR3 has 13 amino acids. CDR1 is MDHEN and CDR2 is SYDVKM in the germline V gene. In nucleotides, the CDR3 is TGTGCCAGCAGCGGGAGTGTGGCAGATACGCAGTATTTT. Translation: CASSGSVADTQYF.

This clonotype appeared a few times. This chain links TRBV5-1 with TRBJ2-3, with D hard to call. The CDR3 is 12 residues long. Germline V gene data show CDR1 as SGHRS and CDR2 as YFSETQ. The germline V and J ends were trimmed by 7 bases and 6 bases, with 12 bases remaining between them. The chain's CDR3 is CASREVRDTQYF. CDR3 sequence (DNA): TGCGCCAGCCGTGAGGTCCGGGATACGCAGTATTTT.

This clonotype came up a few times. The DNA of the CDR3 is TGCAGTGCTACTATGAACACCGGGGAGCTGTTTTTT. Translation gives CSATMNTGELFF. The chain carries TRBV20-1 and TRBJ2-2; D ambiguous. V lost 4 bases and J lost 1, with 4 bases in between. Germline V gene data show CDR1 as DFQATT and CDR2 as SNEGSKA (reference sequence). The CDR3 loop spans 12 amino acids.

Details on this clonotype: Because the CDR3's place on the DNA is in doubt, the DNA is left out and the CDR3 is given as listed by TCRdb. The rearrangement joins TRBV7-5 to TRBJ2-1; no check of the table's D call, TRBD1, against the DNA was made. TRBV7-5 is a pseudogene. The CDR3 has 20 residues if both end residues are counted. CDR3 sequence reads: CISVPEASRQGAELCNEQFF.

This clonotype was found a few times. The V call is TRBV7-2, the J call TRBJ2-3; 11 bases line up with TRBD2. The germline gives CDR1 SGHTA, CDR2 FQGNSA. This CDR3 region has 16 residues. The junction had 7 bases not matched to a gene; V was cut back by 5 bases and J by 3 bases. CDR3 nucleotide sequence: TGTGCCAGCAGCCTCCTGACTAGCGGGGCAACAGATACGCAGTATTTT. It is translated as CASSLLTSGATDTQYF.

This clonotype was detected ten times or more. The V gene is TRBV2, the J gene TRBJ2-3; D may be TRBD2 (5 bases). This CDR3 region has 14 residues. Trimming stripped 7 bases from V and 5 bases from J, with 16 bases between. Per the germline V gene, CDR1 is SNHLY and CDR2 is FYNNEI. DNA of the CDR3: TGTGCCAGCAACCCCGGACTGGTGCGAGATACGCAGTATTTT. Protein sequence: CASNPGLVRDTQYF.

Only a few counts were recorded for this clonotype. The chain recombines TRBV6-6 with TRBJ2-1; 10 bases align to TRBD2. Germline CDR1 reads MNHNY; CDR2 reads SVGAGI (reference sequence). Germline trimming cut 5 bases from V and 1 base from J; bases unmatched to any gene: 11. This CDR3 is built from 18 residues. CDR3 coding DNA: TGTGCCAGCAGTGGGGACGGTAGCGGGAGGTTTTCCTACAATGAGCAGTTCTTC. Its translation: CASSGDGSGRFSYNEQFF.

This clonotype was observed a few times. The V gene is TRBV21-1, the J gene TRBJ1-3. TRBV21-1 is termed a pseudogene. The CDR3 has 16 residues. CDR3 bases: TGTGCCGGAAGAAGAGGCCAGCCGAACTCTGGAAACACCATATATTTT. It encodes CAGRRGQPNSGNTIYF.

This clonotype was observed at least ten times. The rearrangement joins TRBV19 to TRBJ2-5; 8 nucleotides agree with TRBD2. The CDR3 runs to 16 residues. The V segment lost 5 bases and the J segment 5 bases; nucleotides outside the gene matches: 13. The V gene's germline CDR1 is LNHDA and CDR2 SQIVND (reference sequence). Written as DNA, the CDR3 is TGTGCCAGTAGTTTCTTCTCCGGGACTAGGGTGGAGACCCAGTACTTC. Translation gives CASSFFSGTRVETQYF.

This clonotype has a count of ten or more. This rearrangement joins TRBV4-3 to TRBJ1-5; no definite D call. CDR1 LGHNA and CDR2 YSLEER come from the germline V gene. Trimming left V 0 bases short and J 6 bases short, with 12 bases between. This CDR3 has 15 amino acids. CDR3 coding DNA: TGCGCCAGCAGCCAAGATTCTAGTGCCCTTCAGCCCCAGCATTTT. It yields the protein CASSQDSSALQPQHF.

The V call is TRBV2, the J call TRBJ2-5; D remains unclear. The V and J ends lost 6 bases and 0 bases respectively, with 14 bases between them. The germline gives CDR1 SNHLY, CDR2 FYNNEI. This CDR3 region has 15 residues. This CDR3 reads CASSRKYSYQETQYF. CDR3 bases: TGTGCCAGCAGCCGAAAGTACAGCTACCAAGAGACCCAGTACTTC.

The chain couples TRBV28 to TRBJ2-7; D possibly corresponds to TRBD1 (5 bases). From germline, CDR1 is MDHEN and CDR2 SYDVKM. Trimming stripped 5 bases from V and 5 bases from J, with 16 bases between. CDR3 length: 14 amino acids. The CDR3 DNA is TGTGCCAGCAGTCCCCTGACAGAGACCCACGAGCAGTACTTC. Encoded protein: CASSPLTETHEQYF.

This clonotype has more than one count but fewer than ten. The chain employs TRBV27 and TRBJ1-1; possible D gene TRBD1, 5 bases. Germline V gene data show CDR1 as MNHEY and CDR2 as SMNVEV (reference sequence). This CDR3 spans 13 amino acids. The germline V and J ends were trimmed by 5 bases and 4 bases, with 11 bases remaining between them. The CDR3 sequence: CASSDGASTEAFF. The CDR3 region has the DNA TGTGCCAGCAGTGATGGGGCGAGCACTGAAGCTTTCTTT.

This clonotype came up many times. The gene calls are TRBV27 and TRBJ2-7; weak D call: TRBD1 (5 bases). V gave up 0 bases and J gave up 6 bases, with 12 bases separating them. This CDR3 region has 14 residues. In germline, CDR1 is MNHEY, CDR2 SMNVEV (reference sequence). For the CDR3, the DNA is TGTGCCAGCAGTTTATCACAGGTTAGAGTCGAGCAGTACTTC. It codes for CASSLSQVRVEQYF.

This clonotype was seen only a few times. Sequence at one end of the junction differs from germline and may be a read error. The chain recombines TRBV5-1 with TRBJ2-7; D remains ambiguous. CDR1 is SGHRS and CDR2 is YFSETQ in the germline V gene. The CDR3 runs 14 residues. In DNA, the CDR3 is TGCGCCAGCAGACCGGTCCCCAGCTCCGACGAGCAGTACTTC. This codes for CASRPVPSSDEQYF.